These 25 T cell receptor beta chains were sequenced from one sample in a study of CD8+ T cells in alopecia areata. RNA extraction was followed by reverse transcription into cDNA, which acted as the sequencing template. Using immunoSEQ multiplex PCR, the repertoire was profiled, and TCRdb retains in-frame clones only, with some absent. Among roughly 250,000 clones listed, 67% were seen once. Sample: CD4+ T cells sorted from blood, taken at week 0. These receptors were collected from a human donor with alopecia areata.

The chain recombines TRBV7-2 with TRBJ1-1; the D is unclear. Germline-derived CDR1 and CDR2 are SGHTA and FQGNSA. Trimming pared 0 bases from V and 11 bases from J, leaving 16 bases between. The CDR3 loop spans 14 amino acids. In nucleotides, the CDR3 is TGTGCCAGCAGCTTAGCGAACCTCCCGGGGTATGCTTTCTTT. It yields the protein CASSLANLPGYAFF.

V usage is TRBV19 and J usage is TRBJ1-1, with D tentatively TRBD1 (6 bases). Looked up from germline, CDR1 is LNHDA and CDR2 is SQIVND (reference sequence). The V end was cut by 5 bases, the J end by 4 bases, with 14 bases between. This CDR3 has 14 amino acids. CDR3 DNA: TGTGCCAGTAGTTGGGGGGGCTACGGCACTGAAGCTTTCTTT. The encoded protein is CASSWGGYGTEAFF.

The genes are TRBV6-5 and TRBJ2-2; 9 bases align to TRBD1. V lost 4 bases, J lost 4 bases, and 4 bases stayed unmatched. Germline-derived CDR1 and CDR2 are MNHEY and SVGAGI. The CDR3 contains 15 residues. CDR3 bases: TGTGCCAGCAGTTTCCGGGACAGGGCCACCGGGGAGCTGTTTTTT. Protein product: CASSFRDRATGELFF.

This clone was recorded once. The chain uses TRBV2 and TRBJ1-5, with no clear D. CDR1 and CDR2 (germline): SNHLY, FYNNEI. Trimming took off 5 bases at V and 3 bases at J, with 8 bases between the two ends. The CDR3 is 13 residues long. The CDR3 loop reads CASSLGFNQPQHF. The CDR3 nucleotides read TGTGCCAGCAGTCTGGGGTTCAATCAGCCCCAGCATTTT.

The chain has TRBV30 and TRBJ1-2; D perhaps matches TRBD1 (6 bases). This CDR3 is built from 13 residues. V lost 0 bases to trimming and J lost 9 bases, with 14 bases between them. Germline CDR1 reads GTSNPN; CDR2 reads SVGIG (reference sequence). The CDR3 region has the DNA TGTGCCTGGAGTGTACCAGGGGTAGGAAGCTACACCTTC. Protein: CAWSVPGVGSYTF.

The chain couples TRBV10-3 to TRBJ1-6; D is ambiguous. Trimming took 10 bases from V and 4 from J, leaving 11 bases between them. This CDR3 spans 13 amino acids. The germline gives CDR1 ENHRY, CDR2 SYGVKD. CDR3 region: CATYEGYNSPLHF. Written as DNA, the CDR3 is TGTGCCACCTATGAGGGTTATAATTCACCCCTCCACTTT.

Details on this clone: The identical CDR3 is also encoded by other nucleotide sequences in the sample. The chain is built from TRBV7-3 and TRBJ2-3; D could derive from TRBD1 or TRBD2 (5 bases each). Trimming stripped 1 base from V and 1 base from J, with 6 bases between. Germline lookup yields CDR1 SGHTA and CDR2 FQGTGA. The CDR3 has 14 amino acids. The CDR3 protein is CASSLRGGTDTQYF. The CDR3 DNA reads as TGTGCCAGCAGCTTAAGAGGGGGCACAGATACGCAGTATTTT.

This clone appeared a single time. The V gene is TRBV30, the J gene TRBJ1-6, with a weak D call TRBD1 (5 bases). The germline V gene has CDR1 GTSNPN and CDR2 SVGIG (reference sequence). V lost 4 bases to trimming and J lost 7 bases, with 11 bases between them. The CDR3 consists of 13 residues. CDR3 coding DNA: TGTGCCTGGACCTCGGGGGTCAATTCACCCCTCCACTTT. Translation gives CAWTSGVNSPLHF.

The V gene is TRBV7-2, the J gene TRBJ2-4; D is ambiguous. Germline CDR1 and CDR2: SGHTA and FQGNSA. V dropped 2 bases and J dropped 0 bases, with 8 bases sitting between them. This CDR3 has 15 amino acids. CDR3: CASSLLHLAKNIQYF. The CDR3 coding sequence is TGTGCCAGCAGCTTACTTCACTTAGCCAAAAACATTCAGTACTTC.

This chain joins TRBV30 and TRBJ1-5; tentatively, D is TRBD1 (6 bases). Trimming took 5 bases from V and 4 from J, leaving 12 bases between them. The CDR3 totals 13 residues. Germline CDR1 GTSNPN, CDR2 SVGIG (reference sequence). CDR3 residues: CAWATGPNQPQHF. In DNA, the CDR3 is TGTGCCTGGGCTACAGGGCCTAATCAGCCCCAGCATTTT.

Here the CDR3 reads CAWSEGDRGNTEAFF. The CDR3 region has the DNA TGTGCCTGGAGTGAAGGGGACAGGGGGAACACTGAAGCTTTCTTT. The V call is TRBV30, the J call TRBJ1-1, with TRBD1 matching over 10 bases. The CDR3 consists of 15 residues. The junction had 3 bases not matched to a gene; V was cut back by 1 base and J by 1 base. CDR1 is GTSNPN and CDR2 is SVGIG in the germline V gene (reference sequence). Full variable domain (missing parts from reference TRBV30 and TRBJ1-1): SQTIHQWPATLVQPVGSPLSLECTVEGTSNPNLYWYRQAAGRGLQLLFYSVGIGQISSEVPQNLSASRPQDRQFILSSKKLLLSDSGFYLCAWSEGDRGNTEAFFGQGTRLTVV.

This clone was recorded only once. The V and J genes are TRBV7-2 and TRBJ1-1; D remains unclear. V was cut by 4 bases and J by 0 bases, with 15 bases left in between. This CDR3 is built from 16 residues. The V gene's germline CDR1 is SGHTA and CDR2 FQGNSA. This chain's CDR3 is CASSSNLMTLNTEAFF. In nucleotides, the CDR3 is TGTGCCAGCAGCTCGAATCTAATGACATTGAACACTGAAGCTTTCTTT. Variable domain in full (rest from reference TRBV7-2 and TRBJ1-1): GAGVSQSPSNKVTEKGKDVELRCDPISGHTALYWYRQSLGQGLEFLIYFQGNSAPDKSGLPSDRFSAERTGGSVSTLTIQRTQQEDSAVYLCASSSNLMTLNTEAFFGQGTRLTVV.

This rearrangement joins TRBV7-2 to TRBJ2-1; the match to TRBD1 covers 7 bases. The V and J ends lost 5 bases and 4 bases, in that order; junction bases with no gene match: 8. Germline V gene sequence: CDR1 SGHTA, CDR2 FQGNSA. The length of the CDR3 is 15 residues. DNA of the CDR3: TGTGCCAGCAGCCCCCCCGGGACAGTATACAATGAGCAGTTCTTC. Translating it yields CASSPPGTVYNEQFF.

The gene calls are TRBV29-1 and TRBJ2-7, with D perhaps matching TRBD1 (6 bases). CDR3 length: 13 amino acids. Trimming took off 7 bases at V and 6 bases at J, with 19 bases between the two ends. Germline CDR1 SQVTM, CDR2 ANQGSEA. The CDR3 here is CSATGQIAVEQYF. The CDR3 bases are TGCAGCGCGACAGGACAGATAGCTGTCGAGCAGTACTTC.

Only a few counts were recorded for this clone. The V and J genes are TRBV29-1 and TRBJ2-7, with TRBD1 matching 7 bases. CDR3 length: 14 residues. The ends lost 1 base at V and 2 bases at J; junction bases unmatched: 5. Germline V CDR1 and CDR2: SQVTM, ANQGSEA. CDR3 in amino acids: CSVEVPGTAYEQYF. The CDR3, as DNA: TGCAGCGTTGAAGTACCCGGGACAGCCTACGAGCAGTACTTC.

This chain connects TRBV9 to TRBJ1-6; D not resolved. Germline V gene data show CDR1 as SGDLS and CDR2 as YYNGEE. The CDR3 is made up of 14 amino acids. Trimming removed 3 bases from V and 5 bases from J, with 9 bases in between. For the CDR3, the DNA is TGTGCCAGCAGCGCACGAGGGAATAATTCACCCCTCCACTTT. As protein: CASSARGNNSPLHF.

This clone was detected a few times. This chain uses TRBV29-1 with TRBJ2-5; D gene uncertain. The V gene lost 0 bases and the J gene lost 7 bases, with 9 bases spanning the gap. Per the germline V gene, CDR1 is SQVTM and CDR2 is ANQGSEA. The CDR3 is 12 residues long. CDR3 in DNA: TGCAGCGTTGAAGAGACATGGGGGACCCAGTACTTC. Encoded protein: CSVEETWGTQYF.

The chain recombines TRBV29-1 with TRBJ2-5; no firm D call. Germline V gene sequence: CDR1 SQVTM, CDR2 ANQGSEA. The V end was cut by 1 base, the J end by 0 bases, with 3 bases between. This CDR3 contains 12 residues. Here the CDR3 reads CSVEVNQETQYF. The CDR3 DNA follows: TGCAGCGTTGAAGTCAACCAAGAGACCCAGTACTTC. Combining the CDR3 with reference TRBV29-1 and TRBJ2-5 gives the whole variable domain SAVISQKPSRDICQRGTSLTIQCQVDSQVTMMFWYRQQPGQSLTLIATANQGSEATYESGFVIDKFPISRPNLTFSTLTVSNMSPEDSSIYLCSVEVNQETQYFGPGTRLLVL.

Ten or more counts support this clone. The V gene is TRBV11-2, the J gene TRBJ2-5; possible D gene TRBD2, 5 bases. CDR3 length: 15 residues. Per the germline V gene, CDR1 is SGHAT and CDR2 is FQNNGV. V was pared by 1 base and J by 1 base, with 10 bases between. The CDR3, as DNA: TGTGCCAGCAGCTTAGGTTGGCTAGCCCAAGAGACCCAGTACTTC. This gives the protein CASSLGWLAQETQYF.

The chain combines TRBV18 with TRBJ2-6; D gene uncertain. The CDR3 is 16 residues long. The germline CDR1 and CDR2 sequences are KGHSH and LQKENI. The V end lost 3 bases, the J end lost 0 bases, and 9 bases lay between the germline ends. CDR3 sequence: CASSPRTGSGANVLTF. DNA for the CDR3: TGTGCCAGCTCACCCCGGACGGGCTCTGGGGCCAACGTCCTGACTTTC.

The chain has TRBV29-1 and TRBJ2-5; D uncertain. V was cut by 7 bases and J by 5 bases, with 11 bases left in between. Germline-derived CDR1 and CDR2 are SQVTM and ANQGSEA. The CDR3 is made up of 11 amino acids. The CDR3: CSALVVETQYF. The CDR3 bases are TGCAGCGCCCTTGTAGTTGAGACCCAGTACTTC.

The gene calls are TRBV11-2 and TRBJ1-1; D not certain. This CDR3 region has 15 residues. The germline V gene encodes CDR1 SGHAT and CDR2 FQNNGV. V was trimmed by 5 bases and J by 0 bases, leaving 13 bases between them. CDR3 region: CASSPFRALNTEAFF. The CDR3 DNA reads as TGTGCCAGCAGCCCCTTCCGGGCTCTGAACACTGAAGCTTTCTTT.

The chain couples TRBV7-2 to TRBJ1-4, with 7 nucleotides matching TRBD1. V was pared by 3 bases and J by 5 bases, with 3 bases of the junction left unmatched. Germline values: CDR1 SGHTA, CDR2 FQGNSA. The CDR3 has 14 amino acids. CDR3 sequence (DNA): TGTGCCAGCAGCTTCGACAGGGTGAATGAAAAACTGTTTTTT. This translates into CASSFDRVNEKLFF.

This clone was seen a handful of times. V usage is TRBV29-1 and J usage is TRBJ1-1, with D possibly TRBD1 on 5 matching bases. Looked up from germline, CDR1 is SQVTM and CDR2 is ANQGSEA. CDR3 length: 13 amino acids. Trimming cost V 5 bases and J 0 bases, with 10 bases left between them. CDR3 loop: CSVRGRMNTEAFF. The CDR3 region has the DNA TGCAGCGTTCGGGGACGGATGAACACTGAAGCTTTCTTT.

This clone was picked up a small number of times. This chain connects TRBV5-4 to TRBJ1-4; TRBD1 matches 7 bases. Germline CDR1 reads SGHNT; CDR2 reads YYREEE (reference sequence). The length of the CDR3 is 14 residues. J lost 10 bases, V lost 4 bases, and 10 bases had no gene match. In DNA, the CDR3 is TGTGCCAGCAGCAATACAGGGGCCCCAGGAAAACTGTTTTTT. Its protein is CASSNTGAPGKLFF.